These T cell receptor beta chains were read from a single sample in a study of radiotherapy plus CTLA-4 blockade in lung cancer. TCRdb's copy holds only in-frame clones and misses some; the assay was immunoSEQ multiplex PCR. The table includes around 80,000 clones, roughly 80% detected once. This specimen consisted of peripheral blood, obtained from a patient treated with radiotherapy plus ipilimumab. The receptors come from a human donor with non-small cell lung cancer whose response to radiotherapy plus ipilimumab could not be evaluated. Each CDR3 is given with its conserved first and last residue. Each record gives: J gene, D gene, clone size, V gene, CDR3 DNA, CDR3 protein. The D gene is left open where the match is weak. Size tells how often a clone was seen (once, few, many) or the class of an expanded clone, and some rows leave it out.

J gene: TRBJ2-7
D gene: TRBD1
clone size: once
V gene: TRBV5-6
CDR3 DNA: TGTGCCAGCAGCTTGGAGGACAGGGGCGAGCAGTACTTC
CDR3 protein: CASSLEDRGEQYF

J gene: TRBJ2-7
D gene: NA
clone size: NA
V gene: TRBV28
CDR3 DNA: TGTGCCAGCAGTACCCTAAGTGGGGGGTATTACTTC
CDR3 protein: CASSTLSGGYYF

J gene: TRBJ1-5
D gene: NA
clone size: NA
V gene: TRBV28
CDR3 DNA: TGTGCCAGCAGTTCGGAACAGGGAAATAGCAATCAGCCCCAGCATTTT
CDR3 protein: CASSSEQGNSNQPQHF

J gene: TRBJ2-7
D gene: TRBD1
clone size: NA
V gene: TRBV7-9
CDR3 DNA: TGTGCCAGCAGCCTGCGACAGGGTCCCCTGGTGGACGAGCAGTACTTC
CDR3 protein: CASSLRQGPLVDEQYF

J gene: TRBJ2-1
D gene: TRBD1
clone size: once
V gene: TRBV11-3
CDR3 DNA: TGTGCCAGCAGCCTCCGGGACAGTCCCTACAATGAGCAGTTCTTC
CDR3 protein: CASSLRDSPYNEQFF

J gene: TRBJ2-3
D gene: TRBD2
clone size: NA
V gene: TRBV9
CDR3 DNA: TGTGCCAGCAGCGAAGGGACTAGCGGGGCAGCAAACACAGATACGCAGTATTTT
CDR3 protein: CASSEGTSGAANTDTQYF

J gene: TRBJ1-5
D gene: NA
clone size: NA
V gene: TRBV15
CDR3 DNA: TGTGCCACCAGCCGGACAGCCAATCAGCCCCAGCATTTT
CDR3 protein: CATSRTANQPQHF

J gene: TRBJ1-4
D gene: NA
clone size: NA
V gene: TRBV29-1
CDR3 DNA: TGCAGCGTTCAACAGGGCCCCGAAAAACTGTTTTTT
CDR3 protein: CSVQQGPEKLFF

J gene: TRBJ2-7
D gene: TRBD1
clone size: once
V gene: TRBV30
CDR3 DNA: TGTGCCTGGAGTGTGGGGGACAGGTTTACCTACGAGCAGTACTTC
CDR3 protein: CAWSVGDRFTYEQYF

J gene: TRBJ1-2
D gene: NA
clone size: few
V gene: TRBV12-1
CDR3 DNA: TGTGCCAGCAGCTTAGACAGGCGACGCTACACCTTC
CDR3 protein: CASSLDRRRYTF

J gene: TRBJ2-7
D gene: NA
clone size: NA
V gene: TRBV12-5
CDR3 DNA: TGTGCTAGTGGTTTCGCACCCGAGACTACGTACGAGCAGTACTTC
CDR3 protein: CASGFAPETTYEQYF

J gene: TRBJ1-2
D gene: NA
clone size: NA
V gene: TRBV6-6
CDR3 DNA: TGTGCCAGCAGCCCCTATGCAGGGGCGATTAGCTATGGCTACACCTTC
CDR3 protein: CASSPYAGAISYGYTF

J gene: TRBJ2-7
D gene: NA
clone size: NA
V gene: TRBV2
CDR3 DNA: TGTGCCAGCAGTGAACAGGGGTCGTCCGAGCAGTACTTC
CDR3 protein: CASSEQGSSEQYF

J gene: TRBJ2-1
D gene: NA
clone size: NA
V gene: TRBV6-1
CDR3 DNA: TGTGCCAGCATTCTAGGGGCGCAATACAATGAGCAGTTCTTC
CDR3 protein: CASILGAQYNEQFF

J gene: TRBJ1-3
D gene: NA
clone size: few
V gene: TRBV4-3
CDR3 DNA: TGCGCCAGCAGCCTAACCCGACAGTACCACTCTGGAAACACCATATATTTT
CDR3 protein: CASSLTRQYHSGNTIYF

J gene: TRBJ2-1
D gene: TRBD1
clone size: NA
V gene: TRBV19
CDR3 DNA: TGTGCCAGTAGCCACCGGGACAGGGGGGGTGATGAGCAGTTCTTC
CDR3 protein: CASSHRDRGGDEQFF

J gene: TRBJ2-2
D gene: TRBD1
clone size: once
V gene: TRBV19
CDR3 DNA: TGTGCCAGTAGTATTTTAAGGGGGCATTCAGGGGAGCTGTTTTTT
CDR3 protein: CASSILRGHSGELFF

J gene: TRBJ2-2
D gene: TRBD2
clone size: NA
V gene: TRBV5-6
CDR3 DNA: TGTGCCAGCAGCTTGGTAGGGACTAGCGGGAGAATCGGGGAGCTGTTTTTT
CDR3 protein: CASSLVGTSGRIGELFF

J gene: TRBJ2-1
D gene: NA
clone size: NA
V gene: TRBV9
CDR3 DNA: TGTGCCAGCAGCTCTACAGGGAGCTCCTACAATGAGCAGTTCTTC
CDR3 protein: CASSSTGSSYNEQFF

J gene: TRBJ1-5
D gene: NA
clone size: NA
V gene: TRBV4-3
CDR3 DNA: TGCGCCAGCAGCCAAGAGGTGGCAGGCAATCAGCCCCAGCATTTT
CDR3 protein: CASSQEVAGNQPQHF

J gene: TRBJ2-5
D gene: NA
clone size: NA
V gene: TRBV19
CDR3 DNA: TGTGCCAGTAGTATAGACAGGGCTTCAGAAGAGACCCAGTACTTC
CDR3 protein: CASSIDRASEETQYF

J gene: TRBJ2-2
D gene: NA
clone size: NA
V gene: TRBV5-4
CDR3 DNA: TGTGCCAGCAGTCCGGGCAGGGGAAACGGGGAGCTGTTTTTT
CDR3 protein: CASSPGRGNGELFF

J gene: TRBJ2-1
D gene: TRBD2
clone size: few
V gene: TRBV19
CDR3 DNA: TGTGCCAGTAGTACCCCTCGACTAGCGGGGCGGAGATCGCAGTTCTTC
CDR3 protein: CASSTPRLAGRRSQFF

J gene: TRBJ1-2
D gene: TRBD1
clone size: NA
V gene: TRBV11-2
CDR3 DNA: TGTGCCAGCAGCTCCGACAGGGGCGGCTACACCTTC
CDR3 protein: CASSSDRGGYTF

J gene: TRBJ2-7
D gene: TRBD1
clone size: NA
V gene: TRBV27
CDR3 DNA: TGTGCCAGCAGGAGATCCGGACAGGGGGCCTACGAGCAGTACTTC
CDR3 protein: CASRRSGQGAYEQYF

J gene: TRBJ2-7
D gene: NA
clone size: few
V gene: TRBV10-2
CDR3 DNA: TGCGCCAGCGCTCATGCGGGCAATTCCTACGAGCAGTACTTC
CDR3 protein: CASAHAGNSYEQYF

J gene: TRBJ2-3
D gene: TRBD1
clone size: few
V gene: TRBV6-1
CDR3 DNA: TGTGCCAGCACCAACAGGGGCAGCACAGATACGCAGTATTTT
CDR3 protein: CASTNRGSTDTQYF

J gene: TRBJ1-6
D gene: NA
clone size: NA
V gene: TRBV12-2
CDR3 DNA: TGTGCAAGTCGCTTAGAAACAGGGGAAAATTCACCCCTCCACTTT
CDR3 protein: CASRLETGENSPLHF

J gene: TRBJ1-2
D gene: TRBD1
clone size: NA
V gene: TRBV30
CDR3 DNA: TGTGCCTGGAGTGTTGGGGACAGCGGCGGCTACACCTTC
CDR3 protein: CAWSVGDSGGYTF

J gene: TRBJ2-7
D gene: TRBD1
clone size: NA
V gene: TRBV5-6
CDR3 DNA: TGTGCCAGCAGCCCCCCCCGGGACAGGGGGTTATACGAGCAGTACTTC
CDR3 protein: CASSPPRDRGLYEQYF

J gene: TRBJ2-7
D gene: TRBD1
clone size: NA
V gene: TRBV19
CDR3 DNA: TGTGCCACCCAGGGGGTAAGCTCCTACGAGCAGTACTTC
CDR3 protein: CATQGVSSYEQYF

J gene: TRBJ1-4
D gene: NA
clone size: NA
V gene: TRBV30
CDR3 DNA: TGTGCCTGGAACCGGGGAGGGGCGGGTGAAAAACTGTTTTTT
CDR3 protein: CAWNRGGAGEKLFF

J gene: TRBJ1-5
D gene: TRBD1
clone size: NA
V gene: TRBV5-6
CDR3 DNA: TGTGCCAGCAGCTCGGGGACAGGGAGCCCCAATCAGCCCCAGCATTTT
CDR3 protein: CASSSGTGSPNQPQHF

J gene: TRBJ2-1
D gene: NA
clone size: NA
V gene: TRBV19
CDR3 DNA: TGTGCCAGTAAGGATGAACTCACGCGGGATGAGCAGTTCTTC
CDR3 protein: CASKDELTRDEQFF

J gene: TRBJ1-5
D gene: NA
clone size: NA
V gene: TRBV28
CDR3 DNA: TGTGCCAGCAGTTTATTGGTACAGGGCAATCAGCCCCAGCATTTT
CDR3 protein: CASSLLVQGNQPQHF

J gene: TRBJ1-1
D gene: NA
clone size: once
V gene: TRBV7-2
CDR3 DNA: TGTGCCAGCAGCAGAACGCAGGGGCGCGGGGAAGCTTTCTTT
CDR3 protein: CASSRTQGRGEAFF

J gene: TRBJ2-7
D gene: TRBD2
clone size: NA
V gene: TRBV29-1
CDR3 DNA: TGCAGCGTTGAATGGCGGGAGGGAATTCCTTACGAGCAGTACTTC
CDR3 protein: CSVEWREGIPYEQYF

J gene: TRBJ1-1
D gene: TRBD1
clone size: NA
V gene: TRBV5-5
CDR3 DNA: TGTGCCAGCAGCCCTAGGACAGGGTTGAACACTGAAGCTTTCTTT
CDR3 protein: CASSPRTGLNTEAFF

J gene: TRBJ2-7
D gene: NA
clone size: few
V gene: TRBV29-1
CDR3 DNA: TGCAGCGTTGGGCAGGAAGTCTACGAGCAGTACTTC
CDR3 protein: CSVGQEVYEQYF

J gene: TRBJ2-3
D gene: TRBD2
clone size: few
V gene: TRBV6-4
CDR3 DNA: TGTGCCAGCGCTAGCGGGGGGAGCACAGATACGCAGTATTTT
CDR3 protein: CASASGGSTDTQYF

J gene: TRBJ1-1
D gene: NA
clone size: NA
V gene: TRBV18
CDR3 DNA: TGTGCCAGCTCACCCCGTACAGGGATGAACACTGAAGCTTTCTTT
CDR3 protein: CASSPRTGMNTEAFF

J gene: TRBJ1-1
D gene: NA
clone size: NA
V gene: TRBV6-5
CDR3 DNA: TGTGCCAGCAGTTATAATTTCGACACTGAAGCTTTCTTT
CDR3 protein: CASSYNFDTEAFF